This TCR beta chain was identified during a study of blood T cell repertoires in COVID-19. About the study: Donors in the United States, Italy and Spain gave samples during acute or convalescent COVID-19.

Per the original methods: Reference gene primers were amplified, and this amplification served to estimate nucleated cell counts. Assay used: immunoSEQ multiplex PCR; TCRdb lists only in-frame clones, some missing. The DNA was the basis for D and trimming; V, J and clone size are from that table. The table lists more than 200,000 clones, roughly 80% of them singletons. Germline V gives CDR1 SGHDT, CDR2 YYEEEE. The CDR3 is made up of 15 amino acids. Trimming removed 5 bases from V and 0 bases from J, with 14 bases in between. This clone has a handful of counts. The clonotype was recovered from a woman of 80 years or more with acute or convalescent COVID-19. The source material was peripheral blood. This sequence joins TRBV5-6 and TRBJ1-1; D is possibly TRBD1 (6 bases). The CDR3 region has the DNA TGTGCCAGCAGAGTGCAGGGGAACATGAACACTGAAGCTTTCTTT. It codes for CASRVQGNMNTEAFF.